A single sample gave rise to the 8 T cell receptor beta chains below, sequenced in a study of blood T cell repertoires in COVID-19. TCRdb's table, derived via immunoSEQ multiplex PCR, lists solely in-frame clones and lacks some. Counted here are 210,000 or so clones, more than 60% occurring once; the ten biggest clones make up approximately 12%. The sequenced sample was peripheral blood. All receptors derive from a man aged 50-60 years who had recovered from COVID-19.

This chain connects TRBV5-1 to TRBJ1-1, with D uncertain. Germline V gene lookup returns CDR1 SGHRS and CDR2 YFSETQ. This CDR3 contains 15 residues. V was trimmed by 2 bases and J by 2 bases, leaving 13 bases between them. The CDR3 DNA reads TGCGCCAGCAGCTTTGGAGGTACAGTCAACACTGAAGCTTTCTTT. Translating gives CASSFGGTVNTEAFF.

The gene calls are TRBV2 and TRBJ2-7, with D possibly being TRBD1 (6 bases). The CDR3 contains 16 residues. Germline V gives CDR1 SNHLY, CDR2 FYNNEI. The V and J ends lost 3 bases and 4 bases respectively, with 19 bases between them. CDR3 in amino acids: CASSDTGQSVEYEQYF. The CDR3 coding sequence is TGTGCCAGCAGTGATACAGGGCAATCGGTCGAATACGAGCAGTACTTC.

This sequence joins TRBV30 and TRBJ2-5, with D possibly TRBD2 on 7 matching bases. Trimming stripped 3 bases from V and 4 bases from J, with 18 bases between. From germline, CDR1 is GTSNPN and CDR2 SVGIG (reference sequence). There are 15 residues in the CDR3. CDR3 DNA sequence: TGTGCCTGGAGATCAAAGGGGGGAGGGGCAGAGACCCAGTACTTC. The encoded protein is CAWRSKGGGAETQYF.

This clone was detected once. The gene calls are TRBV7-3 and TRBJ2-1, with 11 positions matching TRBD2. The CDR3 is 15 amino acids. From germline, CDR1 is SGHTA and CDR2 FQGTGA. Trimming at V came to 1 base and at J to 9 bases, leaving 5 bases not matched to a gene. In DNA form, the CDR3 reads TGTGCCAGCAGCTTAAATAGCGGGAGGGTCGGTGAGCAGTTCTTC. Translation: CASSLNSGRVGEQFF.

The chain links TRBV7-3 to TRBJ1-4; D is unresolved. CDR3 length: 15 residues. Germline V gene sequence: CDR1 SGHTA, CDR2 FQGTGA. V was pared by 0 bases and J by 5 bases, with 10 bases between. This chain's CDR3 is CASSLTGRSNEKLFF. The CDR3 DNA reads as TGTGCCAGCAGCTTAACGGGCAGGTCCAATGAAAAACTGTTTTTT.

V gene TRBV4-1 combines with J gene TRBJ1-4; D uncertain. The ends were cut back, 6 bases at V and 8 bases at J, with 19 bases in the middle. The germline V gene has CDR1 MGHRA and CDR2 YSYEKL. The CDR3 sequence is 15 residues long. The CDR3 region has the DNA TGCGCCAGCAGACTTATGTACGGAGGGAAAGAAAAACTGTTTTTT. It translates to CASRLMYGGKEKLFF.

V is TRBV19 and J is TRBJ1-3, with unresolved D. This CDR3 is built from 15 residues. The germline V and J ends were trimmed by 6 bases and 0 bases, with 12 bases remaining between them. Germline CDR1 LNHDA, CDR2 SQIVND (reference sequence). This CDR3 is CASRYLDSSGNTIYF. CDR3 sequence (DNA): TGTGCCAGTAGGTACCTGGACTCCTCTGGAAACACCATATATTTT. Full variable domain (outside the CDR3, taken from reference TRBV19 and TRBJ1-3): DGGITQSPKYLFRKEGQNVTLSCEQNLNHDAMYWYRQDPGQGLRLIYYSQIVNDFQKGDIAEGYSVSREKKESFPLTVTSAQKNPTAFYLCASRYLDSSGNTIYFGEGSWLTVV.

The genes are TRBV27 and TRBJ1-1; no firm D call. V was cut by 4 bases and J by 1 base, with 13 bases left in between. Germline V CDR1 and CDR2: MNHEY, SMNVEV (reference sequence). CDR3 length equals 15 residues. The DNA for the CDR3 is TGTGCCAGCAGTTCCCACTCTTGGTCGAACACTGAAGCTTTCTTT. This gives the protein CASSSHSWSNTEAFF.